This entry lists 5 T cell receptor beta chains sequenced from one sample in a study of control samples from healthy donors and cancer patients. Profiling relied on immunoSEQ multiplex PCR, and the TCRdb table lists in-frame clones only, not all of them. The sample holds over 85,000 clones, 84% seen once. The sequencing input was PBMCs. The receptors stem from a man between 65 and 85 years old with lung cancer.

The V and J genes are TRBV5-4 and TRBJ1-2, with 12 bases that match TRBD1. Losses at the gene ends were 4 bases for V and 3 bases for J; bases not matched to a gene: 7. Per germline, CDR1 SGHNT and CDR2 YYREEE (reference sequence). The CDR3 is made up of 16 amino acids. CDR3 DNA sequence: TGTGCCAGCAGCCCGCCGGGACAGGGGGCGGACTATGGCTACACCTTC. It yields the protein CASSPPGQGADYGYTF.

In its sample, this clone was seen once. V is TRBV7-6 and J is TRBJ1-6; unclear D gene. CDR3 length: 16 residues. Trimming shortened V by 4 bases and J by 0 bases, and 10 bases separated the two germline ends. CDR1 is SGHVS, CDR2 FNYEAQ, per germline. CDR3 nucleotides: TGTGCCAGCAGCTCCCAAGCGGGCTCCTATAATTCACCCCTCCACTTT. Its translation: CASSSQAGSYNSPLHF.

The rearrangement uses TRBV29-1 and TRBJ2-5; D unclear. In germline, CDR1 is SQVTM, CDR2 ANQGSEA. V was trimmed by 3 bases and J by 4 bases, leaving 3 bases between them. The CDR3 totals 10 residues. The CDR3 region is CSVDSETQYF. CDR3 DNA sequence: TGCAGCGTTGATTCAGAGACCCAGTACTTC.

The V and J genes are TRBV6-6 and TRBJ2-3; D may be TRBD2 (6 bases). The CDR3 length is 16 residues. Germline loops: CDR1 MNHNY, CDR2 SVGAGI (reference sequence). V was pared by 0 bases and J by 5 bases, with 15 bases between. The DNA of the CDR3 is TGTGCCAGCAGTTACTCGACGGGAGTCGGGGGAGATACGCAGTATTTT. Protein: CASSYSTGVGGDTQYF.

This chain links TRBV7-9 with TRBJ2-4; D possibly matches TRBD1 or TRBD2 (5 bases each). The CDR3 is made up of 14 amino acids. With 1 base removed from V and 3 bases from J, the gap between germline ends came to 7 bases. Germline lookup yields CDR1 SEHNR and CDR2 FQNEAQ (reference sequence). The DNA for the CDR3 is TGTGCCAGCAGCTTAGGGGACGGCAAAAACATTCAGTACTTC. Amino acid sequence: CASSLGDGKNIQYF. The whole variable domain, remainder taken from reference TRBV7-9 and TRBJ2-4, is DTGVSQNPRHKITKRGQNVTFRCDPISEHNRLYWYRQTLGQGPEFLTYFQNEAQLEKSRLLSDRFSAERPKGSFSTLEIQRTEQGDSAMYLCASSLGDGKNIQYFGAGTRLSVL.